In its sample, the clone carrying this TCR beta chain was seen many times. Antigen specificity is unknown. The germline V gene has CDR1 PRHDT and CDR2 FYEKMQ (reference sequence). CDR3 length equals 14 residues. V lost 6 bases and J lost 6; bases outside the gene matches: 7. UMIs were added to TCR cDNA along with a universal primer site when it was made by 5'RACE template switching. Using its own MiXCR run on the 5' RACE reads, TCRdb lists one record per CDR3 protein. The table lists tens of thousands of distinct CDR3 sequences, 7% to 9% of them singletons. This entry is derived from a study of T cells after yellow fever vaccination. Overall study results and limits: Clonotype sharing between CD4 and CD8 compartments was small. FACS-sorted repertoires might harbor abundant contaminating clonotypes from the bulk population.

This chain links TRBV13 with TRBJ2-1, with 8 bases matching TRBD2. The sequencing here drew on CD8+ T cells sorted from PBMCs, taken less than 16 days after the first yellow fever vaccination. This TCR was recovered from a young man who received the YFV17D yellow fever vaccine. Here the CDR3 reads CASRWRGASNEQFF. CDR3 sequence (DNA): TGTGCCAGCAGGTGGCGGGGGGCCAGCAATGAGCAGTTCTTC.